A single sample gave rise to the 12 T cell receptor beta chains below, sequenced in a study of T cells expressing NK-cell markers. From its re-call of the 5' RACE reads, TCRdb lists each CDR3 protein once, without DNA. With about 170,000 distinct CDR3 sequences in the sample, the ten largest clones hold 20% to 25%. The sample taken for sequencing was blood T cells: a sorted CD56 or NKG2C T cell subset, CD4+ or CD8+ T cells, or bulk PBMC T cells (not recorded which). All receptors come from a man aged 18 to 69 in good health.

The chain is built from TRBV29-1 and TRBJ2-5; TCRdb calls TRBD2, which cannot be checked without DNA. From germline, CDR1 is SQVTM and CDR2 ANQGSEA. The CDR3 has 13 residues. The CDR3 region is CSVGLESAGTQYF.

V is TRBV7-7 and J is TRBJ2-5; the TRBD1 assignment by TCRdb is unverifiable without DNA. The CDR3 runs 15 residues. Germline V gene data show CDR1 as SSHAT and CDR2 as FNYEAQ (reference sequence). CDR3 sequence: CASSFSDGDRETQYF.

V gene TRBV12-3 or TRBV12-4 combines with J gene TRBJ2-1; TCRdb selects TRBD2, and the lack of DNA leaves this call unchecked. The CDR3 length is 17 residues. CDR3 residues: CASSSKTSGGSDNEQFF.

The chain combines TRBV12-3 or TRBV12-4 with TRBJ1-1; TCRdb selects TRBD1, and the lack of DNA leaves this call unchecked. The CDR3 runs to 15 residues. CDR3 loop: CASSLLGAYDTEAFF.

The V gene is TRBV6-6, the J gene TRBJ1-1; TCRdb calls TRBD1, which cannot be checked without DNA. The CDR3 is made up of 13 amino acids. Germline lookup yields CDR1 MNHNY and CDR2 SVGAGI (reference sequence). CDR3: CASSYSGQGEAFF.

This chain uses TRBV12-3 or TRBV12-4 with TRBJ2-5; TCRdb gives TRBD2 as the D gene, but with no DNA this cannot be confirmed. This CDR3 contains 14 residues. CDR3 sequence reads: CASTQGLPEETQYF.

This chain links TRBV28 with TRBJ2-1. Germline V CDR1 and CDR2: MDHEN, SYDVKM. This CDR3 spans 13 amino acids. The chain's CDR3 is CASRGREYNEQFF.

V is TRBV27 and J is TRBJ2-7. Germline V gene sequence: CDR1 MNHEY, CDR2 SMNVEV (reference sequence). The CDR3 runs 14 residues. The CDR3 sequence: CASSTRGSVYEQYF.

This chain links TRBV11-2 with TRBJ2-2; without DNA, the TCRdb call of TRBD1 cannot be checked. The CDR3 is 15 amino acids. Germline-derived CDR1 and CDR2 are SGHAT and FQNNGV. This CDR3 is CASSLTGGSHGELFF.

The chain joins TRBV30 to TRBJ2-5. CDR1 and CDR2 (germline): GTSNPN, SVGIG (reference sequence). The CDR3 runs to 13 residues. CDR3 sequence reads: CAWSVLKYPTQYF.

The V call is TRBV14, the J call TRBJ1-6. Germline values: CDR1 SGHDN, CDR2 FVKESK. This CDR3 is built from 17 residues. This CDR3 is CASSQVVRAHNNSPLHF.

The rearrangement joins TRBV4-2 to TRBJ2-3. The V gene's germline CDR1 is LGHNA and CDR2 YNFKEQ. This CDR3 comprises 16 residues. CDR3 sequence reads: CASSQVTPTLTDTQYF.